The entry that follows covers one TCR beta chain sequence. Its antigen is as yet unknown. cDNA came from about 0.5 to 1 ug RNA primed by random hexamers. TCRdb independently ran MiXCR on the immunoSEQ multiplex PCR reads; one entry per CDR3 protein. Among more than 100,000 distinct CDR3 sequences, 85% to 95% were seen once, and the ten largest hold 0.28%. This sample stems from a study of CD8 T cells in Susac syndrome. Study observations and caveats: Acknowledgment was made by the study that its TCR sequencing and HLA analysis involved a relatively small number of individuals.

V lost 2 bases to trimming and J lost 0 bases, with 15 bases between them. Germline assignment: CDR1 WSHSY and CDR2 SAAADI. The CDR3 has 17 amino acids. This chain connects TRBV10-2 to TRBJ2-3; D unresolved. This clonotype was obtained from a human donor with Susac syndrome. Material: CD8+ T cells from PBMCs. The CDR3: CASSEGFGGASTDTQYF. CDR3 in DNA: TGCGCCAGCAGTGAGGGTTTTGGCGGCGCTAGCACAGATACGCAGTATTTT.